The present TCR beta chain was sequenced within a study of blood T cell repertoires in COVID-19. Study-level information: Collection of acute and convalescent COVID-19 samples took place in the United States, Italy and Spain.

Germline CDR1 and CDR2: MNHEY and SVGAGI. V gave up 2 bases and J gave up 8 bases, with 9 bases separating them. The CDR3 sequence is 12 residues long. The repertoire was sequenced with immunoSEQ multiplex PCR; TCRdb's copy has only in-frame clones and lacks some. In the table there are approximately 170,000 clones, 70% to 90% of which are singletons. Input material: peripheral blood. The V call is TRBV6-5, the J call TRBJ1-1; unclear D gene. The sequence came from a woman aged 80 or over in a cohort sampled during active or convalescent COVID-19. This CDR3 is CASSYRGIEAFF. The CDR3 DNA follows: TGTGCCAGCAGTTACCGAGGGATAGAAGCTTTCTTT.